Listed below are T cell receptor beta chains from one sample, sequenced in a study of blood T cell repertoires in COVID-19. Here immunoSEQ multiplex PCR was the method, and the copy in TCRdb shows in-frame clones only, minus some. This repertoire shows 150,000 to 200,000 clones, more than 70% found once; its top ten account for about 5.6%. Material: PBMCs or T cells enriched from blood (not recorded which). These TCRs come from a man in his forties or fifties who had recovered from COVID-19. Each CDR3 is given with its conserved first and last residue. A D gene is named only where the DNA matches it firmly. The listing skips clone size in some rows; elsewhere it reads once, few, many or a size class.

clone size	D gene	V gene	CDR3 length	J gene	CDR3 DNA	CDR3 protein
NA	TRBD2	TRBV24-1	20	TRBJ2-3	TGTGCCACCAGTGATTCCTACGACCCCCGACTAGCGGTCAGCACAGATACGCAGTATTTT	CATSDSYDPRLAVSTDTQYF
once	NA	TRBV21-1	14	TRBJ1-2	TGTGCCAGCAGCAAAGGGCCAGGGTACTATGGCTACACCTTC	CASSKGPGYYGYTF
NA	TRBD1	TRBV2	13	TRBJ1-1	TGTGCCAGCACTGACAGGGTGAACACTGAAGCTTTCTTT	CASTDRVNTEAFF
NA	TRBD2	TRBV11-2	18	TRBJ2-3	TGTGCCAGCAGCGTATCCCTTCTAGCGGGGGGGAGCACAGATACGCAGTATTTT	CASSVSLLAGGSTDTQYF
many	TRBD1	TRBV9	16	TRBJ2-1	TGTGCCAGCAGCTCCTTGGGACAGGGAAGGGGCAATGAGCAGTTCTTC	CASSSLGQGRGNEQFF
NA	TRBD1	TRBV7-8	16	TRBJ2-1	TGTGCCAACAGCCGCCGACAAGGGGGCCCCTACAATGAGCAGTTCTTC	CANSRRQGGPYNEQFF
NA	TRBD2	TRBV5-1	16	TRBJ2-1	TGCGCCAGCAGCTCGATCCCTAGCGGGGGGGCGAATGAGCAGTTCTTC	CASSSIPSGGANEQFF
NA	NA	TRBV5-1	12	TRBJ1-2	TGCGCCAGCAGCTTGTTCTGGGCTGGCTACACCTTC	CASSLFWAGYTF
NA	TRBD1	TRBV30	15	TRBJ1-2	TGTGCCTGGAGCGCCGGGACAGGGTACGGCTATGGCTACACCTTC	CAWSAGTGYGYGYTF
NA	NA	TRBV28	14	TRBJ1-5	TGTGCCAGCAGTTTAGCGGGGGGCTATCAGCCCCAGCATTTT	CASSLAGGYQPQHF
once	TRBD1	TRBV19	14	TRBJ1-2	TGTGCCTCCGTCCCGGACAGGGAGGTCCGTGGCTACACCTTC	CASVPDREVRGYTF
NA	NA	TRBV7-3	13	TRBJ2-5	TGTGCCAGCAGCTTACGGGGGCAAGAGACCCAGTACTTC	CASSLRGQETQYF
NA	TRBD1	TRBV28	14	TRBJ1-5	TGTGCCAGCAGGGAATCGACAGGGCGTCAGCCCCAGCATTTT	CASRESTGRQPQHF
few	TRBD1	TRBV3-1/TRBV3-2	15	TRBJ1-5	TGTGCCAGCAGCCGGGACAGGGGAGGGAATCAGCCCCAGCATTTT	CASSRDRGGNQPQHF
NA	TRBD1	TRBV3-1/TRBV3-2	16	TRBJ1-1	TGTGCCAGCAGCCAAGGTCCAGGGGGTGTAAACACTGAAGCTTTCTTT	CASSQGPGGVNTEAFF
NA	TRBD1	TRBV5-1	15	TRBJ1-2	TGCGCCAGCAGCTCGAGGGGGGACAGGGGCTATGGCTACACCTTC	CASSSRGDRGYGYTF
NA	NA	TRBV5-5	18	TRBJ1-4	TGTGCCAGCAGCTTGTCTTTATTGGGGGCGCGGACTAATGAAAAACTGTTTTTT	CASSLSLLGARTNEKLFF
NA	NA	TRBV7-9	15	TRBJ1-4	TGTGCCAGCAGCAAAAGGGGGAATGCTAATGAAAAACTGTTTTTT	CASSKRGNANEKLFF
NA	NA	TRBV13	15	TRBJ2-1	TGTGCCAGCAGCTTAAGAAGCGGGTTCTACAATGAGCAGTTCTTC	CASSLRSGFYNEQFF
NA	NA	TRBV10-2	14	TRBJ2-5	TGCGCCAGCAGGGGTGTGGGGGCTGGAGAGACCCAGTACTTC	CASRGVGAGETQYF
NA	TRBD1	TRBV5-1	17	TRBJ2-5	TGCGCCAGCAGCTTGAGGCGACAGGGGGCGTTACAAGAGACCCAGTACTTC	CASSLRRQGALQETQYF
NA	TRBD1	TRBV6-5	15	TRBJ1-2	TGTGCCAGCAGTTCTCCGGGACAGAGGGGCTATGGCTACACCTTC	CASSSPGQRGYGYTF
once	TRBD1	TRBV4-2	16	TRBJ1-2	TGTGCCAGCAGCCAAGTGGGGGACAGGGGGGATTATGGCTACACCTTC	CASSQVGDRGDYGYTF
few	TRBD2	TRBV5-6	15	TRBJ2-5	TGTGCCAGCAGACCTAGGACTAGCGGGGGGGAGACCCAGTACTTC	CASRPRTSGGETQYF
NA	NA	TRBV7-8	13	TRBJ2-2	TGTGCCAGCAGCTTACAAGGGGCCGGGGAGCTGTTTTTT	CASSLQGAGELFF
NA	NA	TRBV3-1/TRBV3-2	13	TRBJ1-2	TGTGCCAGCAGTCCGGAAACTAACTATGGCTACGCCTTC	CASSPETNYGYAF
NA	TRBD1	TRBV19	13	TRBJ1-1	TGTGCCAGTCACGACAGGGGGAACACTGAAGCTTTCTTT	CASHDRGNTEAFF
NA	NA	TRBV19	16	TRBJ2-2	TGTGCCAGTAGTATGCGGGGAAGAGGGAACACCGGGGAGCTGTTTTTT	CASSMRGRGNTGELFF
NA	NA	TRBV3-1/TRBV3-2	15	TRBJ1-1	TGTGCCAGCAGCCAAGGCAGGGCCTTTGGCACTGAAGCTTTCTTT	CASSQGRAFGTEAFF
NA	TRBD2	TRBV12-3/TRBV12-4	13	TRBJ2-1	TGTGCCAGCAGACTAGCGGCTGACAATGAGCAGTTCTTC	CASRLAADNEQFF
few	TRBD2	TRBV4-1	16	TRBJ2-1	TGCGCCAGCAGCCGGAATCTAGCGGGGGAATACAATGAGCAGTTCTTC	CASSRNLAGEYNEQFF
NA	NA	TRBV3-1/TRBV3-2	13	TRBJ2-3	TGTGCCAGCAGCTTGGCTAGCACAGATACGCAGTATTTT	CASSLASTDTQYF
medium-sized	TRBD2	TRBV6-4	13	TRBJ2-2	TGTGCCAGCAGTGGGACTAGCGCCGGGGAGCTGTTTTTT	CASSGTSAGELFF
NA	TRBD2	TRBV2	15	TRBJ2-1	TGTGCCAGCGATTCGTCGGGGACTAGCTTCAATGAGCAGTTCTTC	CASDSSGTSFNEQFF
NA	NA	TRBV9	15	TRBJ1-1	TGTGCCAGCAGCGTAGCTACAGGAGAGAACACTGAAGCTTTCTTT	CASSVATGENTEAFF
NA	NA	TRBV4-1	14	TRBJ1-5	TGCGCCAGCAGTCCCCTCCCCGAGGGACAGCCCCAGCATTTT	CASSPLPEGQPQHF
once	TRBD2	TRBV5-1	17	TRBJ2-1	TGCGCCAGCAGCTGGAGATCTAGCGGGGCCAGATCAGGTGAGCAGTTCTTC	CASSWRSSGARSGEQFF